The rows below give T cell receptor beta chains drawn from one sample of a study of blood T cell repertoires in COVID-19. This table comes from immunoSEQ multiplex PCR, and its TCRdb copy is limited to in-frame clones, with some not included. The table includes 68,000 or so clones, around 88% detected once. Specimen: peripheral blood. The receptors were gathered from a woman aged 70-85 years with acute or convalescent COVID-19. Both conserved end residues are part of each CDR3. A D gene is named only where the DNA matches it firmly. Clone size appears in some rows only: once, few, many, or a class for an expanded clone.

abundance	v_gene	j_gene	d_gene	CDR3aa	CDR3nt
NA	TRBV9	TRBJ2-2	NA	CASTSRVAQRLVPGELFF	TGTGCCAGCACCTCACGGGTAGCTCAAAGACTCGTGCCCGGGGAGCTGTTTTTT
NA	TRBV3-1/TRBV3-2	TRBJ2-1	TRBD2	CASSLRLALEQFF	TGTGCCAGCAGCCTACGACTAGCTCTGGAGCAGTTCTTC
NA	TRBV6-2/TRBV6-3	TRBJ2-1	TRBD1	CASSYSGQGYNEQFF	TGTGCCAGCAGTTACTCGGGACAGGGGTACAATGAGCAGTTCTTC
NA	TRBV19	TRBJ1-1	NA	CASNPGSLNTEAFF	TGTGCCAGTAATCCCGGGAGTCTGAACACTGAAGCTTTCTTT
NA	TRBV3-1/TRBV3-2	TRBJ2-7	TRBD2	CASSHLGLAGGQYF	TGTGCCAGCAGCCACCTGGGACTAGCGGGCGGGCAGTACTTC
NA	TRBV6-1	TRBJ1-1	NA	CASSDQNRVNTEAFF	TGTGCCAGCAGTGACCAAAACAGGGTGAACACTGAAGCTTTCTTT
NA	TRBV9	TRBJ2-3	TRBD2	CASSPAPASGRATDTQYF	TGTGCCAGCAGCCCCGCCCCTGCTAGCGGGAGGGCCACAGATACGCAGTATTTT
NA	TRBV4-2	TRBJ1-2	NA	CASSPSRRGFGGYTF	TGTGCCAGCAGCCCCAGTCGTAGAGGGTTCGGTGGCTACACCTTC
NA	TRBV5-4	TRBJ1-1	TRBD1	CASSQETGEAFF	TGTGCCAGCAGCCAGGAGACAGGGGAAGCTTTCTTT
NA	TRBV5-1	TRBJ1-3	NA	CASSFGAGGNTIYF	TGCGCCAGCAGCTTTGGGGCCGGGGGAAACACCATATATTTT
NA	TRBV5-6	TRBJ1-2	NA	CASSRQARGYTF	TGTGCCAGCAGTAGACAGGCCCGGGGCTACACCTTC
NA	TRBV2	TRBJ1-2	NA	CASKAALGYTF	TGTGCCAGCAAAGCGGCTCTTGGCTACACCTTC
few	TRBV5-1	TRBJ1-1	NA	CASSLEFRGTEAFF	TGCGCCAGCAGCTTGGAGTTTAGAGGCACTGAAGCTTTCTTT
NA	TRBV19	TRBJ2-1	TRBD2	CASNAGTSSYNEQFF	TGTGCCAGTAACGCCGGGACTAGTTCCTACAATGAGCAGTTCTTC
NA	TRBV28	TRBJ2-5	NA	CASSGLGAGETQYF	TGTGCCAGCAGTGGCCTCGGAGCCGGGGAGACCCAGTACTTC
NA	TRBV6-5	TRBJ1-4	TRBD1	CASTRQGNEKLFF	TGTGCCAGCACCCGACAGGGGAATGAAAAACTGTTTTTT
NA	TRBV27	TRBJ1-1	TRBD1	CASSLHTGGPTEAFF	TGTGCCAGCAGCCTCCACACAGGGGGCCCCACTGAAGCTTTCTTT
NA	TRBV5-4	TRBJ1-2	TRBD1	CASSLEQGAGGYTF	TGTGCCAGCAGCTTGGAACAGGGGGCAGGAGGCTACACCTTC
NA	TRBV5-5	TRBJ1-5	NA	CASSFLNQPQHF	TGTGCCAGCAGCTTCCTTAATCAGCCCCAGCATTTT
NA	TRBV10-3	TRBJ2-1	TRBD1	CAISLSGGSEQFF	TGTGCCATCAGTCTTTCAGGGGGCAGTGAGCAGTTCTTC
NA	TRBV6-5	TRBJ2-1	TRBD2	CASSYSSGLAKNEQFF	TGTGCCAGCAGTTACTCATCGGGACTAGCAAAAAATGAGCAGTTCTTC
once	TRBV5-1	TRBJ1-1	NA	CASSRDRSNAEAFF	TGCGCCAGCAGCCGAGACAGGTCAAACGCTGAAGCTTTCTTT
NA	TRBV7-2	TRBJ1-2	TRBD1	CASSLVGQGGEGYTF	TGTGCCAGCAGCTTAGTGGGACAGGGAGGAGAGGGCTACACCTTC
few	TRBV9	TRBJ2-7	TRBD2	CASSATSGVWTEQYF	TGTGCCAGCAGCGCCACTAGCGGGGTATGGACTGAGCAGTACTTC
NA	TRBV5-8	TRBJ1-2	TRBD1	CASGTGPNYGYTF	TGTGCCAGCGGGACAGGCCCTAACTATGGCTACACCTTC
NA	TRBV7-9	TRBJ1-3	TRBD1	CASSSDRGAGNTIYF	TGTGCCAGCAGCTCGGACAGGGGAGCTGGAAACACCATATATTTT
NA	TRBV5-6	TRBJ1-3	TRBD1	CASSFWGTGVIPGNTIYF	TGTGCCAGCAGCTTTTGGGGGACAGGGGTTATCCCTGGAAACACCATATATTTT
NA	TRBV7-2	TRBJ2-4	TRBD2	CASSWTSGRIGAKNIQYF	TGTGCCAGCAGCTGGACTAGCGGGAGGATAGGGGCCAAAAACATTCAGTACTTC
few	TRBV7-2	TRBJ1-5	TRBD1	CASSLDRGNQPQHF	TGTGCCAGCAGCCTTGACAGGGGCAATCAGCCCCAGCATTTT
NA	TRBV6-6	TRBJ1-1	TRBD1	CASSRTGGLNTEAFF	TGTGCCAGCAGTAGGACAGGGGGCCTGAACACTGAAGCTTTCTTT
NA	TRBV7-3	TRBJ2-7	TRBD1	CASSQGAGARGEQYF	TGTGCCAGCAGCCAGGGGGCCGGGGCCAGGGGCGAGCAGTACTTC
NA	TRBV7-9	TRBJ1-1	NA	CASSHSGAPEAFF	TGTGCCAGCAGCCATTCAGGGGCCCCTGAAGCTTTCTTT
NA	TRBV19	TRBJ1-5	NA	CASSIDIGVYSNQPQHF	TGTGCCAGTAGTATAGATATAGGGGTCTATAGCAATCAGCCCCAGCATTTT
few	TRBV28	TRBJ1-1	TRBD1	CATLDRRPTEAFF	TGTGCCACCCTGGACAGGCGCCCCACTGAAGCTTTCTTT
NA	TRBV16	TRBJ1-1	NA	CASSKGDDPFF	TGTGCCAGCAGCAAAGGGGATGACCCTTTCTTT
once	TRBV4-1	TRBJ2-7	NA	CASSQDRVTYEQYF	TGCGCCAGCAGCCAAGACAGGGTTACCTACGAGCAGTACTTC